These 15 T cell receptor beta chains came from one sample sequenced in a study of cytomegalovirus exposure and HLA in healthy donors (dated by TCRdb to about 2017). Libraries were constructed by the immunoSEQ multiplex PCR assay. For the multiplex PCR, a mixture combining 60 forward primers for TCR Vbeta segments and 13 reverse primers for TCR Jbeta segments was used. The clones in this table, taken by TCRdb from immuneACCESS, are in-frame only. Not every clone is retained; where verified, under half of the shortfall comes from an unresolved V gene, and the cause of the rest is unknown. The sample has some 150,000 clones on record, approximately 85% of them singletons. The ten largest clones take up approximately 2.5% of the sample. The sample comprised PBMCs. The receptors originated from a woman under 30 in good health and CMV-seronegative.

The chain has TRBV2 and TRBJ2-5, with D perhaps matching TRBD2 (6 bases). This CDR3 spans 14 amino acids. Germline CDR1 SNHLY, CDR2 FYNNEI. Trimming took 6 bases from V and 2 from J, leaving 13 bases between them. The CDR3 spells CASRWRVRQETQYF. The CDR3 coding sequence is TGTGCCAGCAGATGGAGGGTTCGGCAAGAGACCCAGTACTTC.

V gene TRBV9 combines with J gene TRBJ2-1; D might be TRBD2 (6 bases). CDR3 length: 15 amino acids. Trimming took 3 bases from V and 0 from J, leaving 10 bases between them. Germline lookup yields CDR1 SGDLS and CDR2 YYNGEE. CDR3 bases: TGTGCCAGCAGCGAAGCCGGGAGCTCCTACAATGAGCAGTTCTTC. This gives the protein CASSEAGSSYNEQFF.

The V gene is TRBV6-1, the J gene TRBJ2-7; 7 bases agree with TRBD1. Germline-derived CDR1 and CDR2 are MNHNS and SASEGT. CDR3 length equals 16 residues. The V gene end was trimmed by 4 bases and the J gene end by 2 bases; junction bases not matched to a gene: 11. CDR3 sequence reads: CASSVGSGTVAYEQYF. In nucleotides, the CDR3 is TGTGCCAGCAGTGTGGGATCCGGGACAGTGGCCTACGAGCAGTACTTC.

The chain is built from TRBV6-1 and TRBJ1-2; a possible D gene is TRBD1 (6 bases). CDR3 length: 15 residues. Germline assignment: CDR1 MNHNS and CDR2 SASEGT. V was clipped by 1 base and J by 5 bases, with 14 bases between them. The CDR3 DNA reads as TGTGCCAGCAGTGAAGATCCCAGGGGTCCTTATGGCTACACCTTC. It encodes CASSEDPRGPYGYTF.

This chain links TRBV15 with TRBJ2-1, with no clear D. The CDR3 length is 12 residues. Trimming left V 1 base short and J 10 bases short, with 8 bases between. CDR1 is LNHNV and CDR2 is YYDKDF in the germline V gene (reference sequence). CDR3 sequence (DNA): TGTGCCACCAGCAGAGGTTTAGTCGAGCAGTTCTTC. Amino acid sequence: CATSRGLVEQFF.

J is TRBJ2-5 and V is TRBV9; a possible D gene is TRBD1 (6 bases). Trimming shortened V by 4 bases and J by 4 bases, and 17 bases separated the two germline ends. The CDR3 covers 15 residues. CDR1 is SGDLS and CDR2 is YYNGEE in the germline V gene. The CDR3 region has the DNA TGTGCCAGCAGCTTCGGGCCACAGGGTGCAGAGACCCAGTACTTC. Encoded protein: CASSFGPQGAETQYF.

V gene TRBV6-5 combines with J gene TRBJ1-1, with D possibly being TRBD1 (6 bases). The CDR3 length is 11 residues. Trimming removed 8 bases from V and 4 bases from J, with 8 bases in between. In germline, CDR1 is MNHEY, CDR2 SVGAGI. The CDR3 protein is CASQGFTEAFF. The CDR3, as DNA: TGTGCCAGCCAGGGGTTCACTGAAGCTTTCTTT.

A word on this clone: Other DNA sequences from this sample encode an identical CDR3 as well. The chain recombines TRBV5-1 with TRBJ1-1, with TRBD1 matching 9 bases. CDR1 and CDR2 (germline): SGHRS, YFSETQ. V lost 0 bases to trimming and J lost 4 bases; unmatched junction nucleotides: 1. The CDR3 extends over 14 amino acids. The CDR3 DNA sequence: TGCGCCAGCAGCTTGGGACAGGGGGGCACTGAAGCTTTCTTT. Its protein product is CASSLGQGGTEAFF.

This sequence joins TRBV6-5 and TRBJ2-7; D perhaps matches TRBD2 (6 bases). Trimming took 6 bases from V and 6 from J, leaving 15 bases between them. Germline V gene sequence: CDR1 MNHEY, CDR2 SVGAGI. The CDR3 spans 13 residues. The CDR3, as DNA: TGTGCCAGCAGGTACATGGAGGGCTCCGAGCAGTACTTC. Residues: CASRYMEGSEQYF.

V gene TRBV6-5 combines with J gene TRBJ2-5, with 10 positions matching TRBD2. The tail of the sequence fits TRBJ2-7 better, so the J call may be wrong. CDR3 length: 16 amino acids. Germline V CDR1 and CDR2: MNHEY, SVGAGI. The CDR3 here is CASSSVPGLASYEQYF. CDR3 sequence (DNA): TGTGCCAGCAGTTCCGTGCCGGGACTAGCGTCCTACGAGCAGTACTTC.

This sequence joins TRBV19 and TRBJ1-2; D perhaps matches TRBD1 (6 bases). Trimming left V 0 bases short and J 7 bases short, with 18 bases between. CDR1 is LNHDA, CDR2 SQIVND, per germline (reference sequence). The CDR3 is 16 residues long. The CDR3 DNA reads as TGTGCCAGTAGTATAGAAAGAACAGGGCCGCTACGTGGCTACACCTTC. It codes for CASSIERTGPLRGYTF. The variable domain in full, completed from reference TRBV19 and TRBJ1-2, reads DGGITQSPKYLFRKEGQNVTLSCEQNLNHDAMYWYRQDPGQGLRLIYYSQIVNDFQKGDIAEGYSVSREKKESFPLTVTSAQKNPTAFYLCASSIERTGPLRGYTFGSGTRLTVV.

The V gene is TRBV6-5, the J gene TRBJ2-7, with a possible D match to TRBD2 (5 bases). The CDR3 length is 12 residues. Trimming took 5 bases from V and 3 from J, leaving 8 bases between them. Germline CDR1 and CDR2: MNHEY and SVGAGI. The CDR3 DNA follows: TGTGCCAGCAGTGGACTGGACTACGAGCAGTACTTC. Its translation: CASSGLDYEQYF.

The V and J genes are TRBV7-2 and TRBJ2-7; TRBD1 matches 10 bases. J lost 1 base, V lost 5 bases, and 8 bases had no gene match. The CDR3 covers 16 residues. The germline V gene has CDR1 SGHTA and CDR2 FQGNSA. The DNA of the CDR3 is TGTGCCAGCAGCCCGGGACAGGGGCGCCCTTCCTACGAGCAGTACTTC. Protein product: CASSPGQGRPSYEQYF.

The J gene is TRBJ1-4, the V gene TRBV5-1; 8 bases map to TRBD1. Unmatched junction bases numbered 6, after V lost 4 bases and J lost 4 bases. Germline V gives CDR1 SGHRS, CDR2 YFSETQ. This CDR3 is built from 15 residues. The CDR3 loop reads CASSTTGANNEKLFF. CDR3 sequence (DNA): TGCGCCAGCAGCACGACAGGGGCCAATAATGAAAAACTGTTTTTT.

CDR3: CASSVVAGSDEQFF. The CDR3 DNA follows: TGTGCCAGCAGCGTAGTCGCCGGGAGCGATGAGCAGTTCTTC. The chain uses TRBV9 and TRBJ2-1; tentative D call: TRBD2 (6 bases). V dropped 0 bases and J dropped 8 bases, with 12 bases sitting between them. Germline CDR1 SGDLS, CDR2 YYNGEE. This CDR3 is 14 amino acids long.